This paragraph covers one T cell receptor beta chain sequence. As yet, its antigen is unknown. The CDR3 ends on some other residue instead of the conserved phenylalanine or tryptophan, so this is likely a read error. Researchers reported that TCR beta cDNA libraries carried unique molecular identifiers. Each batch of about 1 to 11 million T cells produced hundreds of thousands of cDNA molecules. TCRdb independently ran MiXCR on the PCR reads; one entry per CDR3 protein. The sample lists more than 450,000 distinct CDR3 sequences, less than 40% occurring once. This entry belongs to a study of post-analysis software for immune sequencing data. Looked up from germline, CDR1 is MRHNA and CDR2 is SNTAGT. CDR3 length equals 16 residues. V was shortened by 0 bases and J by 1 base, with 10 bases between the two germline ends. Whole-study findings and limits: Patients had higher frequencies than controls of five TRBV segments, including TRBV5-6, TRBV5-1 and TRBV20-1. A significant reduction in normalized Chao1 diversity was observed in multiple sclerosis patients versus controls.

The V gene is TRBV6-4, the J gene TRBJ2-1; TRBD1 or TRBD2 may be the D gene (6 bases each). The receptor comes from a girl aged 2-17 years with multiple sclerosis. Sample: blood. The DNA of the CDR3 is TGTGCCAGCAGTGACTCACCGGGGGCTTCCTACAATGAGCAGTTCTCC. It is translated as CASSDSPGASYNEQFS.